These 8 T cell receptor beta chains share one sample of origin, sequenced in a study of tissue T cells after allogeneic stem cell transplantation. Time point reported: mouse harvest day 7 after allogeneic transplant. Each mouse received 10^7 T-cell-depleted marrow cells plus 10^6 splenic CD5+ T cells by tail vein. The protocol was immunoSEQ multiplex PCR, while the TCRdb copy is restricted to in-frame clones and leaves out a portion. The data show 7,500 or so clones, with roughly half seen just once and more than 10% held by the top ten. The sequenced sample was lymph node tissue. The origin of the receptors is a female BALB/c mouse given C57BL/6 T cells with graft-versus-host disease after an allogeneic hematopoietic cell transplant.

This clone was found once. Gene names and germline refer to mouse. The read terminates 1 residue before the CDR3 end, so the remaining end is supplied by the germline J gene. The V call is TRBV13-1, the J call TRBJ2-5; TRBD1 aligns across 7 bases. The germline V gene encodes CDR1 NSHNY and CDR2 SYGAGN. Trimming removed 3 bases from V and 6 bases from J; junction bases left unmatched: 7. This CDR3 spans 14 amino acids. The sequenced part of the CDR3 DNA is TGTGCCAGCAGTGCGGGACAGCTTGGGGACACCCAGTAC. Translated, it gives CASSAGQLGDTQY. The CDR3, in full, reads CASSAGQLGDTQYF.

By sample share, this clone is large. Genes here carry mouse names. The read gets to within 1 residue of the CDR3 end, and the germline J gene fills in the rest. The chain uses TRBV26 and TRBJ1-5; weak D call: TRBD1 (5 bases). This CDR3 spans 13 amino acids. Germline values: CDR1 KGHPV, CDR2 FQNQEV (reference sequence). V dropped 6 bases and J dropped 6 bases, with 12 bases sitting between them. The CDR3 DNA, read in part, is TGTGCCAGCAGCCCCGGACACAGCCAGGCTCCGCTT. This gives the protein CASSPGHSQAPL. The CDR3, in full, reads CASSPGHSQAPLF.

About this clone itself: All gene names here are mouse names. The CDR3 goes on 1 residue after the read ends, and that part is filled in from the germline J gene. This chain uses TRBV5 with TRBJ2-1; TRBD2 matches at 7 bases. V was clipped by 0 bases and J by 3 bases; unmatched bases: 2. Looked up from germline, CDR1 is LGHNA and CDR2 is YNLKQL (reference sequence). The CDR3 is 15 residues long. The sequenced part of the CDR3 DNA is TGTGCCAGCAGCCAAGATTCTGGGGGCTATGCTGAGCAGTTC. This sequence encodes CASSQDSGGYAEQF. The CDR3, in full, reads CASSQDSGGYAEQFF.

This clone was found once. All gene names here are mouse names. The read halts 1 residue ahead of the CDR3 end, with the missing end drawn from the germline J gene. The V call is TRBV3, the J call TRBJ2-3; 12 positions match TRBD2. The CDR3 sequence is 16 residues long. CDR1 and CDR2 from the germline V gene are SNHLY and FYNGKV (reference sequence). The junction had 6 bases not matched to a gene; V was cut back by 5 bases and J by 3 bases. The sequenced CDR3 bases are TGTGCCAGCAGCCTGACTGGGGGGGCGCGGGCAGAAACGCTGTAT. Its protein is CASSLTGGARAETLY. The whole CDR3 protein reads CASSLTGGARAETLYF.

Regarding this clone: The germline and genes are mouse ones. The part of the CDR3 DNA that was read is TGTGCCAGCAGTGATGCGGACAGGGCGAGGGAACAGTAC. This translates into CASSDADRAREQY. The full CDR3 reads CASSDADRAREQYF. The chain recombines TRBV13-3 with TRBJ2-7; 8 bases are a match to TRBD1. The read is 1 residue too short to cover the CDR3 end, so that end is filled in from the germline J gene. CDR1 is NNHDY, CDR2 SYVADS, per germline. The CDR3 totals 14 residues. Trimming cost V 0 bases and J 7 bases; bases outside gene matches: 6.

A note on this clone: The listed genes are named as in mouse. The CDR3 bases that were read are TGTGCCAGCGGTGATGAGGACAGGGTTGGTGAACAGTAC. Amino acids: CASGDEDRVGEQY. From start to end, the CDR3 is CASGDEDRVGEQYF. The chain combines TRBV13-2 with TRBJ2-7, with 8 bases that match TRBD1. The CDR3 end is not reached by the read, which stops 1 residue before it; the germline J gene fills it in. Trimming took 0 bases from V and 6 from J; bases not matched to a gene: 5. This CDR3 is 14 amino acids long. Germline loops: CDR1 NNHNN, CDR2 SYGAGS (reference sequence).

This clone was detected once. Gene names denote mouse genes. CDR3 sequence reads: CASSRGGRAETLYF. The sequenced part of the CDR3 DNA is TGTGCCAGCAGTCGGGGGGGGCGTGCAGAAACGCTGTAT. This chain links TRBV13-3 with TRBJ2-3; 8 bases fit TRBD2. The read is 1 residue too short to cover the CDR3 end, so that end is filled in from the germline J gene. After removal of 4 bases from V and 1 base from J, the junction contained 2 bases not matched to a gene. CDR1 NNHDY and CDR2 SYVADS come from the germline V gene. CDR3 length: 14 amino acids.

This clone turned up a few times. Gene names denote mouse genes. The read terminates 1 residue ahead of where the CDR3 ends, so the germline J gene completes it. The V gene is TRBV3, the J gene TRBJ2-3, with 7 bases aligning to TRBD1. The CDR3 runs 14 residues. In germline, CDR1 is SNHLY, CDR2 FYNGKV (reference sequence). V was pared by 3 bases and J by 1 base, with 1 base of the junction left unmatched. The CDR3 sequence: CASSFDRGAETLYF. Partial CDR3 DNA: TGTGCCAGCAGCTTCGACAGGGGTGCAGAAACGCTGTAT. Supplemented by reference TRBV3 and TRBJ2-3, the full variable domain reads GPKVLQIPSHQIIDMGQMVTLNCDPVSNHLYFYWYKQILGQQMEFLVNFYNGKVMEKSKLFKDQFSVERPDGSYFTLKIQPTALEDSAVYFCASSFDRGAETLYFGSGTRLTVL.